Each of the 14 T cell receptor beta chains below was sequenced from the same sample in a study of blood T cell repertoires in COVID-19. The data were produced by immunoSEQ multiplex PCR, yet TCRdb's version contains in-frame clones alone and is incomplete. The data contain about 330,000 clones, about 83% of them singletons. The sample taken for sequencing was peripheral blood. These receptors were taken from a woman between 45 and 60 years old with acute or convalescent COVID-19.

The rearrangement joins TRBV24-1 to TRBJ2-5; TRBD1 aligns across 11 bases. Germline values: CDR1 KGHDR, CDR2 SFDVKD. The CDR3 covers 13 residues. The ends lost 8 bases at V and 4 bases at J; junction bases unmatched: 2. CDR3 nucleotides: TGTGCCACCATGGACAGGGGGCTAGAGACCCAGTACTTC. Its translation is CATMDRGLETQYF.

This clone was counted once. This chain joins TRBV6-6 and TRBJ2-7; D is perhaps TRBD2 (5 bases). Per germline, CDR1 MNHNY and CDR2 SVGAGI (reference sequence). CDR3 size: 11 residues. V was trimmed by 6 bases and J by 7 bases, leaving 10 bases between them. CDR3 amino acids: CASRGEGEQYF. The CDR3 nucleotides read TGTGCCAGCAGGGGAGAAGGGGAGCAGTACTTC.

The rearrangement joins TRBV6-1 to TRBJ1-2; TRBD1 agrees at 9 bases. There are 15 residues in the CDR3. Trimming at V came to 5 bases and at J to 5 bases, leaving 9 bases not matched to a gene. Germline-derived CDR1 and CDR2 are MNHNS and SASEGT. CDR3: CASSSQAGTGYGYTF. The CDR3 region has the DNA TGTGCCAGCAGTTCCCAGGCGGGGACAGGGTATGGCTACACCTTC.

The J gene is TRBJ2-2, the V gene TRBV4-3; tentative D call: TRBD1 (6 bases). The length of the CDR3 is 16 residues. V was clipped by 1 base and J by 4 bases, with 13 bases between them. Germline assignment: CDR1 LGHNA and CDR2 YSLEER. In DNA, the CDR3 is TGCGCCAGCAGCCAAGCGGGCTTACAGGGCACCGGGGAGCTGTTTTTT. Translating gives CASSQAGLQGTGELFF.

The chain employs TRBV10-3 and TRBJ2-2; no firm D call. V was clipped by 4 bases and J by 0 bases, with 6 bases between them. Germline CDR1 and CDR2: ENHRY and SYGVKD. The CDR3 has 14 residues. CDR3 in amino acids: CAISAGPNTGELFF. The CDR3 DNA is TGTGCCATCAGTGCCGGTCCGAACACCGGGGAGCTGTTTTTT.

The V gene is TRBV7-9, the J gene TRBJ2-7; 9 bases agree with TRBD2. From germline, CDR1 is SEHNR and CDR2 FQNEAQ (reference sequence). The CDR3 length is 18 residues. V lost 1 base, J lost 0 bases, and 10 bases stayed unmatched. The CDR3: CASSLVRATSGLSYEQYF. CDR3 DNA: TGTGCCAGCAGCTTAGTACGAGCGACTAGCGGACTCTCCTACGAGCAGTACTTC.

The DNA for the CDR3 is TGTGCCATAACGACAGGGAGTTCTCGCACTGAAGCTTTCTTT. This gives the protein CAITTGSSRTEAFF. The V call is TRBV10-3, the J call TRBJ1-1; the match to TRBD1 covers 7 bases. Germline assignment: CDR1 ENHRY and CDR2 SYGVKD. V was clipped by 9 bases and J by 4 bases; unmatched bases: 11. The CDR3 runs 14 residues.

V is TRBV30 and J is TRBJ1-1; D is perhaps TRBD1 (5 bases). Trimming removed 4 bases from V and 4 bases from J, with 13 bases in between. This CDR3 contains 13 residues. Germline assignment: CDR1 GTSNPN and CDR2 SVGIG (reference sequence). CDR3 in amino acids: CAWTRQPLTEAFF. Written as DNA, the CDR3 is TGTGCCTGGACTCGACAGCCTCTCACTGAAGCTTTCTTT.

This chain links TRBV5-4 with TRBJ1-6; D not resolved. The CDR3 is 14 residues long. Germline CDR1 is SGHNT and CDR2 is YYREEE (reference sequence). Trimming removed 0 bases from V and 11 bases from J, with 12 bases in between. This CDR3 is CASSLDGELTPLHF. CDR3 DNA: TGTGCCAGCAGCTTGGACGGGGAGTTAACACCCCTCCACTTT. Combining the CDR3 with reference TRBV5-4 and TRBJ1-6 gives the whole variable domain ETGVTQSPTHLIKTRGQQVTLRCSSQSGHNTVSWYQQALGQGPQFIFQYYREEENGRGNFPPRFSGLQFPNYSSELNVNALELDDSALYLCASSLDGELTPLHFGNGTRLTVT.

The CDR3: CASSLVGTGANEAFF. The CDR3 DNA follows: TGTGCCAGCAGTTTAGTGGGGACAGGGGCGAATGAAGCTTTCTTT. The chain recombines TRBV28 with TRBJ1-1, with 10 bases lining up with TRBD1. Germline V gene sequence: CDR1 MDHEN, CDR2 SYDVKM. This CDR3 is 15 amino acids long. Germline trimming cut 2 bases from V and 7 bases from J; bases unmatched to any gene: 7.

This sequence joins TRBV6-2 or TRBV6-3 and TRBJ2-7, with 7 positions matching TRBD1. Trimming took 0 bases from V and 0 from J; bases not matched to a gene: 2. CDR1 is MNHEY, CDR2 SVGEGT, per germline. This CDR3 contains 15 residues. The CDR3, as DNA: TGTGCCAGCAGTTACTCGGGGGACAGCTCCTACGAGCAGTACTTC. It encodes CASSYSGDSSYEQYF.

This chain connects TRBV11-3 to TRBJ2-3; D might be TRBD1 (6 bases). The CDR3 covers 18 residues. Trimming removed 5 bases from V and 2 bases from J, with 23 bases in between. CDR1 is SGHNT, CDR2 YENEEA, per germline. The DNA of the CDR3 is TGTGCCAGCAGCCGCACGATCGCGACAGGAACGATCACAGATACGCAGTATTTT. Amino acid sequence: CASSRTIATGTITDTQYF.

The CDR3: CASSPGTHWGTEAFF. CDR3 sequence (DNA): TGTGCCAGCAGCCCCGGGACTCACTGGGGGACTGAAGCTTTCTTT. The chain carries TRBV7-9 and TRBJ1-1, with D possibly being TRBD1 (5 bases). CDR1 is SEHNR, CDR2 FQNEAQ, per germline (reference sequence). This CDR3 is 15 amino acids long. The V gene lost 5 bases and the J gene lost 5 bases, with 18 bases spanning the gap.

The chain carries TRBV30 and TRBJ2-3, with a weak D call TRBD1 (5 bases). The CDR3 covers 14 residues. Germline V gene data show CDR1 as GTSNPN and CDR2 as SVGIG (reference sequence). Trimming cost V 2 bases and J 3 bases, with 12 bases left between them. The DNA of the CDR3 is TGTGCCTGGAGTCCTGGGGCTAGTACAGATACGCAGTATTTT. It encodes CAWSPGASTDTQYF. Together with reference TRBV30 and TRBJ2-3, the CDR3 gives the full variable domain: SQTIHQWPATLVQPVGSPLSLECTVEGTSNPNLYWYRQAAGRGLQLLFYSVGIGQISSEVPQNLSASRPQDRQFILSSKKLLLSDSGFYLCAWSPGASTDTQYFGPGTRLTVL.